This TCR beta chain was found in a study of T-cell memory formation after mild COVID-19. Study context: TCR clustering was largely donor specific.

CDR1 SGHTA and CDR2 FQGNSA come from the germline V gene. V dropped 1 base and J dropped 14 bases, with 15 bases sitting between them. CDR3 length: 13 amino acids. This clonotype was counted a few times. cDNA libraries for TCR alpha and TCR beta, carrying sample barcodes and UMIs, came from 5'RACE with constant-segment primers. TCRdb ran MiXCR on the 5' RACE reads and lists one entry per CDR3 protein. In the table there are hundreds of thousands of distinct CDR3 sequences, approximately 16% of which are singletons. The chain is built from TRBV7-2 and TRBJ2-1, with D possibly TRBD2 on 5 matching bases. The origin of this receptor is a man between 18 and 29 years old who had mild COVID-19 (a few samples of this study predate the infection). Cell type and time point are not known. The sample was PBMCs or a T cell subset sorted from them (not recorded which). CDR3 in amino acids: CASSLDLAGWEFF. CDR3 bases: TGTGCCAGCAGCTTAGACCTAGCTGGGTGGGAGTTCTTC.